This record looks at one T cell receptor beta chain sequence and its context. Its specific antigen is unknown. Per-base qualities were not stored, and no clone one base away is much larger. Using the deep immunoSEQ assay, TCR CDR3 regions were amplified from genomic DNA by multiplex PCR. Genomic DNA extracted from each cell subset was distributed evenly over all wells of several immunoSEQ 96-well plates, and each plate served as one replicate. For sorted subsets, each replicate PCR was loaded with approximately 190 ng genomic DNA, equivalent to 30,000 or so T cell genomes. The purified libraries were quantified using a Qubit 3.0 fluorometer, sized with a Bioanalyzer 2100, and then quantified again using the KAPA Library Quantification kit. Every immunoSEQ 96-well plate was sequenced on a separate single-read 150-cycle Illumina NextSeq 550 flow cell. The paper's processing steps were these. The immunoSEQ output contained only junctional sequences without quality scores, so filtering could not match that applied to full-length reads. To assign V/J genes and CDR3, sequences were annotated against IMGT germline references using PyIR, a Python wrapper for IgBLAST v1.9. Reads were filtered out if the reads had weak V/J assignments (E-value above 1e-6), no CDR3, stop codons, out-of-frame junctions, or ambiguous translated residues. V3J clonotypes were defined as sequences sharing the same inferred V gene, J gene, and CDR3 amino acid sequence. The percentage overlap between two repertoires was calculated by dividing the number of shared unique clonotypes by the size of the smaller repertoire. Richness of each repertoire was evaluated using RTK rarefaction, the Chao1 estimator, and Recon v2.1 estimates of unobserved clonotypes. Generation probabilities were computed with OLGA for all TCRbeta clonotypes obtained by the gDNA method from several donors. As stored in TCRdb, this immuneACCESS dataset retains in-frame rearrangements with V and J assigned. A fraction of the clones does not appear; measured against another copy, unresolved V genes explain less than half of the discrepancy, and the remainder lacks a known reason. V, J and clone size are those of that table, while D and trimming were read from the DNA. The sample profile shows approximately 2,200,000 clones; about 93% of them were found once. The ten largest clones take up more than 1.5% of the sample.

For the CD8 naive samples, CD45RO-negative cells were positively selected for CCR7, yielding a CD45RA+CCR7+ population from which TemRA cells were excluded. The donors were healthy, HIV-negative adults who had no recently reported acute infections or vaccinations. Only Caucasian adults living in Nashville, Tennessee, USA were represented among the donors. After blood collection by leukapheresis, PBMCs were isolated using Ficoll-Histopaque density gradient centrifugation and then cryopreserved in the vapor phase of liquid nitrogen. Purity and quantity of every magnetically sorted T cell population were checked by analytical flow cytometry. Genomic DNA was isolated from each sorted fraction and quantified by UV absorbance on a Nanodrop 2000c. These data belong to a study of shared clonotypes between healthy human individuals (dated by TCRdb to 2018 to 2020). About the investigation overall: The cohort included three men and a couple of women between 18 and 49 years of age. For each donor, three plates each were used for CD4 naive and CD4 memory, two plates were used for CD8 naive, and one plate was used for CD8 memory. Each donor's leukapheresis produced roughly between about 0.8 and 8.9 billion PBMCs. Libraries were prepared and TCR repertoires were sequenced by different laboratories using diverse techniques, in order to increase sequencing depth and limit assay-specific biases. The study deeply sequenced blood TCR repertoires of roughly five healthy adults to estimate repertoire size and the extent of clonotype sharing between individuals.

General findings and caveats noted by the study authors: Across a few donors, roughly 5.4% of naive CD4, around 3.3% of naive CD8, about 2% of memory CD4, and approximately 0.4% of memory CD8 clonotypes were shared. Clonotypes shared by all four sorted-subset donors showed higher generation probabilities than non-shared clonotypes. Naive subsets generally had larger estimated clonotype richness than memory subsets did. The small number of donors limited the genetic and exposure-history diversity represented. Sampling was restricted to blood, and TCR repertoires in tissues likely differ from the TCR repertoires found in blood. Even with the large sequencing depth, rarefaction of the sorted-subset datasets indicated that sequencing was incomplete. Based on pairwise subsampling, the degree of clonotype sharing among donors was expected to be affected by sequencing depth.

Input material: naive CD8+ T cells from PBMCs. This specimen's cell subset or site label, per the study, means: CD45RA+CCR7+. The origin of this receptor is a man between 18 and 35 years old in good health. Some clones in this sample may be carry-over from other donors' samples.

The CDR3 in this case is CASSTRLAGMYEQYF. The sequence in DNA is TGTGCCAGTAGTACAAGACTAGCGGGAATGTACGAGCAGTACTTC. The rearranged segments are TRBV19 and TRBJ2-7; the junction holds 11 bases that match TRBD2. CDR1 and CDR2 are drawn from the germline V gene (reference sequence): LNHDA, SQIVND. V ends up 4 bases short and J 4 bases short, with an unmatched junction base count of 6. Counted from cysteine to phenylalanine, this CDR3 has 15 amino acids. Only the CDR3 DNA is retained, 45 bases long and in frame from the first base.